The next 23 T cell receptor beta chains were all read from a single sample in a study of chemoradiotherapy in HPV16-positive cancers. Using immunoSEQ multiplex PCR, the repertoire was profiled, and TCRdb retains in-frame clones only, with some absent. The repertoire includes a few thousand clones, 88% of them detected once, and less than 4.5% sits in the top ten. Sequenced material: tumor tissue, taken from a patient who underwent chemoradiotherapy. The receptors originated from a human donor with HPV-associated anogenital cancer.

The chain has TRBV7-6 and TRBJ2-1; D may be TRBD1 or TRBD2 (6 bases each). The V end was cut by 5 bases, the J end by 7 bases, with 30 bases between. The CDR3 length is 19 residues. CDR1 and CDR2 from the germline V gene are SGHVS and FNYEAQ. In DNA form, the CDR3 reads TGTGCCAGCAGCCCCAGGGGCTCCCTAGCGCGAACATGGGTGAATGAGCAGTTCTTC. Translated: CASSPRGSLARTWVNEQFF.

The chain has TRBV15 and TRBJ1-3, with D hard to call. The CDR3 runs 15 residues. V lost 3 bases and J 0 bases, leaving 9 bases between the germline ends. Per germline, CDR1 LNHNV and CDR2 YYDKDF (reference sequence). The CDR3 region has the DNA TGTGCCACCAGCAGCGAAGGGCCCTCTGGAAACACCATATATTTT. Its translation: CATSSEGPSGNTIYF.

In its sample, this clone was seen once. This chain links TRBV11-2 with TRBJ2-1; TRBD2 aligns across 10 bases. The CDR3 is made up of 19 amino acids. Germline values: CDR1 SGHAT, CDR2 FQNNGV. With 3 bases clipped from V and 1 base from J, the junction kept 12 bases outside the gene matches. The CDR3, as DNA: TGTGCCAGCAGCTTTTTCGGACTAGCGGTTACTGATTCCTACAATGAGCAGTTCTTC. Encoded protein: CASSFFGLAVTDSYNEQFF. The whole variable domain, filled in from reference TRBV11-2 and TRBJ2-1, reads EAGVAQSPRYKIIEKRQSVAFWCNPISGHATLYWYQQILGQGPKLLIQFQNNGVVDDSQLPKDRFSAERLKGVDSTLKIQPAKLEDSAVYLCASSFFGLAVTDSYNEQFFGPGTRLTVL.

This clone showed up just a few times. V is TRBV7-2 and J is TRBJ2-4; D is undetermined. CDR1 and CDR2 (germline): SGHTA, FQGNSA. The CDR3 extends over 14 amino acids. Deletions cut 6 bases from V and 0 bases from J, with 9 bases between. The CDR3 coding sequence is TGTGCCAGCAGTCAGCGTTTAGCCAAAAACATTCAGTACTTC. This sequence encodes CASSQRLAKNIQYF.

CDR3 sequence reads: CAISESLVPTQYF. CDR3 nucleotides: TGTGCCATCAGTGAATCATTGGTTCCTACGCAGTATTTT. The rearrangement uses TRBV10-3 and TRBJ2-3; D remains ambiguous. Germline-derived CDR1 and CDR2 are ENHRY and SYGVKD. The CDR3 runs to 13 residues. V was shortened by 3 bases and J by 8 bases, with 12 bases between the two germline ends.

This clone was recorded a few times. This chain joins TRBV29-1 and TRBJ2-3, with 8 bases fitting TRBD2. This CDR3 is 17 amino acids long. V lost 1 base to trimming and J lost 6 bases; unmatched junction nucleotides: 15. Per germline, CDR1 SQVTM and CDR2 ANQGSEA. The CDR3 region has the DNA TGCAGCGTTGAAGTTAGGCCGGGGGGGGCCAGAGGGGATACGCAGTATTTT. This sequence encodes CSVEVRPGGARGDTQYF.

The chain is built from TRBV11-2 and TRBJ2-2; 10 bases line up with TRBD1. This CDR3 is 15 amino acids long. The V gene's germline CDR1 is SGHAT and CDR2 FQNNGV. V lost 4 bases, J lost 6 bases, and 5 bases stayed unmatched. The CDR3 protein is CASSWDRGRPGELFF. The DNA for the CDR3 is TGTGCCAGCAGCTGGGACAGGGGCCGCCCCGGGGAGCTGTTTTTT.

This clone was found a few times. The J gene is TRBJ2-1, the V gene TRBV7-8; 7 bases match TRBD1. Germline trimming cut 5 bases from V and 3 bases from J; bases unmatched to any gene: 4. The CDR3 is made up of 14 amino acids. The germline V gene encodes CDR1 SGHVS and CDR2 FQNEAQ. The CDR3 loop reads CASSDRELYNEQFF. CDR3 nucleotide sequence: TGTGCCAGCAGCGACAGGGAGCTCTACAATGAGCAGTTCTTC.

V usage is TRBV19 and J usage is TRBJ1-2; no clear D gene. The V and J ends lost 9 bases and 4 bases respectively, with 15 bases between them. This CDR3 region has 13 residues. Germline V gives CDR1 LNHDA, CDR2 SQIVND (reference sequence). The CDR3 protein is CASALASTYGYTF. Here the CDR3 DNA reads TGTGCCAGCGCTTTAGCCTCTACCTATGGCTACACCTTC.

The gene calls are TRBV6-4 and TRBJ1-6, with D unclear. The germline CDR1 and CDR2 sequences are MRHNA and SNTAGT. V was shortened by 1 base and J by 6 bases, with 16 bases between the two germline ends. The length of the CDR3 is 17 residues. The CDR3 protein is CASSDCLEGAGNSPLHF. CDR3 in DNA: TGTGCCAGCAGTGACTGTTTGGAGGGCGCAGGTAATTCACCCCTCCACTTT.

The genes are TRBV10-3 and TRBJ2-3; D might be TRBD1 or TRBD2, each matching 5 bases. Trimming stripped 0 bases from V and 4 bases from J, with 14 bases between. CDR3 size: 16 residues. In germline, CDR1 is ENHRY, CDR2 SYGVKD. CDR3 in amino acids: CAISESRDGGADTQYF. CDR3 bases: TGTGCCATCAGTGAGTCCCGGGACGGAGGAGCAGATACGCAGTATTTT.

This clone is classed as large. The chain combines TRBV2 with TRBJ2-5; a possible D gene is TRBD1 (6 bases). Trimming cost V 10 bases and J 2 bases, with 20 bases left between them. The V gene's germline CDR1 is SNHLY and CDR2 FYNNEI. There are 15 residues in the CDR3. The CDR3 DNA reads TGTGCCACAAAGGCATTGACAGGACGTCAAGAGACCCAGTACTTC. Protein: CATKALTGRQETQYF.

The chain recombines TRBV5-4 with TRBJ2-2; D is ambiguous. The germline V and J ends were trimmed by 2 bases and 3 bases, with 14 bases remaining between them. Germline V gene lookup returns CDR1 SGHNT and CDR2 YYREEE (reference sequence). The CDR3 spans 16 residues. The CDR3: CASSFNSGTYTGELFF. For the CDR3, the DNA is TGTGCCAGCAGCTTTAATTCAGGAACTTACACCGGGGAGCTGTTTTTT.

V and J are TRBV30 and TRBJ2-7; 7 bases line up with TRBD2. Germline lookup yields CDR1 GTSNPN and CDR2 SVGIG (reference sequence). After removal of 7 bases from V and 3 bases from J, the junction contained 9 bases not matched to a gene. The CDR3 runs to 13 residues. The DNA for the CDR3 is TGTGCCTTAATGACTAGCACATACTACGAGCAGTACTTC. Translating it yields CALMTSTYYEQYF.

The chain carries TRBV5-1 and TRBJ2-7, with D tentatively TRBD1 (6 bases). Per the germline V gene, CDR1 is SGHRS and CDR2 is YFSETQ. The CDR3 extends over 15 amino acids. V lost 0 bases, J lost 4 bases, and 14 bases lay in between. CDR3 amino acids: CASSLGGHLSYEQYF. CDR3 nucleotides: TGCGCCAGCAGCTTGGGGGGGCATCTTTCGTACGAGCAGTACTTC.

The chain recombines TRBV14 with TRBJ2-3; 7 nucleotides align to TRBD1. CDR3 length: 15 amino acids. The ends lost 3 bases at V and 3 bases at J; junction bases unmatched: 6. Germline CDR1 and CDR2: SGHDN and FVKESK. The CDR3 nucleotides are TGTGCCAGCAGCCACCGAAGGACAGGTACAGATACGCAGTATTTT. Amino acid sequence: CASSHRRTGTDTQYF.

In its sample, this clone was seen once. The rearrangement uses TRBV29-1 and TRBJ2-1; 12 bases match TRBD2. This CDR3 is 17 amino acids long. Trimming took 6 bases from V and 5 from J; bases not matched to a gene: 14. Germline values: CDR1 SQVTM, CDR2 ANQGSEA. CDR3 nucleotides: TGCAGCGTAGGATCCATACTACTAGCGGGAGGCGACAATGAGCAGTTCTTC. It codes for CSVGSILLAGGDNEQFF.

The chain links TRBV6-1 to TRBJ2-7, with TRBD1 matching over 7 bases. Germline CDR1 reads MNHNS; CDR2 reads SASEGT. J lost 2 bases, V lost 4 bases, and 14 bases had no gene match. CDR3 length: 17 amino acids. The CDR3 nucleotides read TGTGCCAGCAGTGCTTATTCGACAGGGACCTCACCCTACGAGCAGTACTTC. Translated, it gives CASSAYSTGTSPYEQYF.

The genes are TRBV10-3 and TRBJ2-3; D call uncertain. This CDR3 spans 16 amino acids. Germline CDR1 is ENHRY and CDR2 is SYGVKD. V was cut by 0 bases and J by 1 base, with 11 bases left in between. The CDR3 loop is CAISESRTIGTDTQYF. The CDR3 nucleotides read TGTGCCATCAGTGAGTCGAGGACCATAGGCACAGATACGCAGTATTTT.

This chain connects TRBV7-7 to TRBJ2-7; D might be TRBD1 (5 bases). Per the germline V gene, CDR1 is SSHAT and CDR2 is FNYEAQ (reference sequence). CDR3 length: 13 residues. Trimming left V 2 bases short and J 4 bases short, with 9 bases between. The CDR3 DNA reads TGTGCCAGCAGCTTAAGAGCAGGGTACGAGCAGTACTTC. This translates into CASSLRAGYEQYF.

This clone has only a few counts. The chain links TRBV30 to TRBJ2-7; weak D call: TRBD2 (5 bases). The CDR3 is made up of 16 amino acids. CDR1 is GTSNPN and CDR2 is SVGIG in the germline V gene (reference sequence). The ends were cut back, 1 base at V and 2 bases at J, with 18 bases in the middle. CDR3 DNA sequence: TGTGCCTGGAGTGAGCGGCACGGAGGAGCCCCCTACGAGCAGTACTTC. It yields the protein CAWSERHGGAPYEQYF. The full variable domain, rest sourced from reference TRBV30 and TRBJ2-7, is SQTIHQWPATLVQPVGSPLSLECTVEGTSNPNLYWYRQAAGRGLQLLFYSVGIGQISSEVPQNLSASRPQDRQFILSSKKLLLSDSGFYLCAWSERHGGAPYEQYFGPGTRLTVT.

This clone was seen just once. The chain is built from TRBV28 and TRBJ2-2; D is unclear. Trimming removed 8 bases at V and 1 base at J, with 11 bases between. CDR1 and CDR2 from the germline V gene are MDHEN and SYDVKM. CDR3 size: 14 residues. CDR3 protein: CASGYNLNTGELFF. The CDR3 coding sequence is TGTGCCAGCGGGTACAACTTGAACACCGGGGAGCTGTTTTTT.

The chain couples TRBV5-1 to TRBJ2-3; 8 bases match TRBD2. This CDR3 has 15 residues. The ends lost 3 bases at V and 3 bases at J; junction bases unmatched: 6. CDR1 is SGHRS, CDR2 YFSETQ, per germline. Here the CDR3 DNA reads TGCGCCAGCAGCTACGGGAGGGCCTATACAGATACGCAGTATTTT. Its protein is CASSYGRAYTDTQYF.